The source of this TCR beta chain is a study of naive and memory T cell subsets. Study-wide results and limits: There was no ground truth to check naive and memory subset results.

The CDR3 is 18 residues long. V trimming: 0 bases; J trimming: 1 base; junction bases outside the gene matches: 8. Both TRBC1 and TRBC2 were covered by a beta constant-region primer of two equimolar oligonucleotides. TCRdb recomputed calls from the UMI-ligation and nested PCR reads with MiXCR, one row per CDR3 protein. The sample lists about 150,000 distinct CDR3 sequences; over 15% were seen once. CMV status came from CD4+ T cell IFNgamma after overnight CMV lysate stimulation of fresh PBMCs. This clonotype was seen a handful of times. Antigen: not known. Sequenced material: naive CD4+ T cells from blood. The chain uses TRBV12-3 or TRBV12-4 and TRBJ2-3; 9 positions agree with TRBD2. This TCR came from a human donor in good health. CDR3 sequence (DNA): TGTGCCAGCAGTTTAGCCGTTGAGGGACTAGCAGGCACAGATACGCAGTATTTT. Its translation: CASSLAVEGLAGTDTQYF.